The text below deals with one T cell receptor beta chain. There is no known antigen for this receptor. No base quality information exists; no much larger clone differs at one position. CDR1 KGHSH and CDR2 LQKENI were looked up in the germline V gene. Germline trimming amounts to 3 bases on V and 8 bases on J, with 12 as the count of junction bases outside the gene matches. The CDR3 starts with the cysteine, ends with the phenylalanine, and has 15 residues. Only CDR3 DNA remains: 45 bases, in frame from the first base. These data belong to a study of blood T cell repertoires in COVID-19 (TCRdb year 2020). For the study in its entirety: The collaborator samples originated in the United States, Italy and Spain and spanned the acute and convalescent phases of COVID-19. Deeply sampled blood TCRbeta repertoires from subjects exposed to, actively infected with, or recovered from COVID-19 were included in the dataset. Where HLA class I and class II types were available, the types were taken from metadata supplied by the sample provider, not from assay-based typing. Samples came from the ongoing ImmuneRACE study (first 160 participants) plus 1,254 subjects from 6 global collaborators. The prospective study material was composed of cDNA or gDNA derived from T cells, B-cell-depleted T cells, or PBMCs. Nearly every sample came with metadata listing a de-identified subject ID, COVID-19 status, age in years and sex. The repertoires were released in a freely available public database intended as a resource for research on the immune response to SARS-CoV-2. The paper as a whole reports these results and caveats: The quantity of clinical and demographic metadata differed by source and by participant and was supplied without curation.

The collaborating institutions used their own protocols to collect whole blood in K2EDTA tubes. For TCRbeta analysis, collaborator samples were shipped as frozen whole blood, as isolated PBMCs, or as DNA extracted from either sample type. TCRbeta CDR3 regions were amplified from genomic DNA using the immunoSEQ Assay, a bias-controlled multiplex PCR. For the original study's pipeline: The number of nucleated cells in each sample was estimated from the amplification of reference gene primers within the assay. To quantify the absolute abundance of each unique TCRbeta CDR3 rearrangement, sequence reads were collapsed and filtered. For each sample, productive Simpson clonality was calculated as the square root of Simpson's diversity index across productive rearrangements. TCRdb took over this immuneACCESS table, retaining in-frame rearrangements with V and J assigned. Such tables are incomplete; in checked studies, under half of the missing clones stem from an unresolved V gene, and the remainder is unexplained. The D gene and trimming were derived from the DNA, and the V and J assignments and clone size from that table. The sample data list around 21,000 clones, and 70% to 80% of these were observed just once. More than 55% of the sample lies in the top ten.

The sample consisted of peripheral blood. The chain uses TRBV18 and TRBJ1-2, with TRBD1 identical over 7 junction bases. This clonotype originated in an elderly man with acute or convalescent COVID-19. The DNA reads TGTGCCAGCTCACCCCGGGACAGCCAAAAAGGAGGCTACACCTTC. Translated, it reads CASSPRDSQKGGYTF.